This record covers a single T cell receptor beta chain. As yet, its antigen is unknown. CDR1 and CDR2 (germline): ENHRY, SYGVKD. The CDR3 consists of 15 residues. Between the trimmed V and J ends, which lost 8 bases and 7 bases, there was a span of 18 bases. Samples came from axillary lymph nodes draining the breast cancer. The sample originates from a study of breast tumors, draining lymph nodes, adjacent tissues. Study-wide results and limits: The lymph node origin of tumor T cells was framed as consistent with a hypothesis, not demonstrated.

TCRdb reprocessed the multiplex PCR reads with MiXCR, giving one entry per CDR3 protein. Of 130,000 or so distinct CDR3 sequences in the sample, approximately 30% were seen once. The chain combines TRBV10-3 with TRBJ1-6; D might be TRBD1 (6 bases). The TCR originated in a female donor with breast cancer. Some clones in this sample may be carry-over from other donors' samples. The sequencing sample was made of axillary lymph node tissue. CDR3 in amino acids: CAISEWTDGNSPLHF. The CDR3 nucleotides are TGTGCCATCTCCGAGTGGACAGACGGAAATTCACCCCTCCACTTT.